A single sample gave rise to the 5 T cell receptor beta chains below, sequenced in a study of OX40 agonist ivuxolimab in advanced cancers. Generated by immunoSEQ multiplex PCR, the TCRdb table keeps only in-frame clones and is missing some. The table lists roughly 19,000 clones, around four fifths of them singletons. Here the sequenced sample was CD4+ or CD8+ T cells sorted from blood, taken in a trial of the OX40 agonist ivuxolimab. Receptors were obtained from an adult with an advanced solid tumor such as melanoma, head and neck, liver or kidney cancer.

The chain has TRBV29-1 and TRBJ2-3, with D perhaps TRBD2 (5 bases). The CDR3 is made up of 13 amino acids. V dropped 1 base and J dropped 2 bases, with 7 bases sitting between them. CDR1 is SQVTM, CDR2 ANQGSEA, per germline. CDR3 bases: TGCAGCGTTGAAGGGAGGCCCACAGATACGCAGTATTTT. This gives the protein CSVEGRPTDTQYF.

The chain recombines TRBV9 with TRBJ2-7; no definite D call. Per the germline V gene, CDR1 is SGDLS and CDR2 is YYNGEE. Trimming left V 3 bases short and J 2 bases short, with 18 bases between. This CDR3 contains 16 residues. For the CDR3, the DNA is TGTGCCAGCAGCGGATCTAGTGGCGGCCTGGCCTACGAGCAGTACTTC. This sequence encodes CASSGSSGGLAYEQYF.

The chain combines TRBV4-2 with TRBJ2-2; D tentatively reads TRBD1 or TRBD2 (6 bases each). The V end was cut by 6 bases, the J end by 6 bases, with 11 bases between. Germline V gene sequence: CDR1 LGHNA, CDR2 YNFKEQ. This CDR3 is built from 13 residues. CDR3 amino acids: CASSHGGPGELFF. CDR3 nucleotide sequence: TGTGCCAGCAGTCACGGGGGCCCCGGGGAGCTGTTTTTT.

CDR3 bases: TGTGCCAGCAGCGTAGAAGGTAGCGGGAGCTCGGAGACCCAGTACTTC. Protein: CASSVEGSGSSETQYF. The chain combines TRBV9 with TRBJ2-5; 9 positions match TRBD2. The trim removed 0 bases at V and 5 bases at J, leaving 8 bases unmatched. The V gene's germline CDR1 is SGDLS and CDR2 YYNGEE. The CDR3 covers 16 residues. Variable domain in full (rest from reference TRBV9 and TRBJ2-5): DSGVTQTPKHLITATGQRVTLRCSPRSGDLSVYWYQQSLDQGLQFLIQYYNGEERAKGNILERFSAQQFPDLHSELNLSSLELGDSALYFCASSVEGSGSSETQYFGPGTRLLVL.

In this sample, this clone is medium-sized (0.01 to 0.1%). This chain joins TRBV19 and TRBJ1-5; D possibly corresponds to TRBD1 (6 bases). This CDR3 comprises 14 residues. Germline CDR1 and CDR2: LNHDA and SQIVND (reference sequence). Trimming left V 1 base short and J 2 bases short, with 6 bases between. CDR3 in amino acids: CASSIGQGNQPQHF. Written as DNA, the CDR3 is TGTGCCAGTAGTATAGGACAGGGCAATCAGCCCCAGCATTTT.